This TCR beta chain was observed in a study of T-cell reconstitution after alpha-beta-depleted transplantation in children. Construction of the TCRbeta library involved unique molecular identifiers. TCRdb reprocessed the PCR reads with MiXCR, giving one entry per CDR3 protein. The table has 150,000 to 250,000 distinct CDR3 sequences, 6.3% seen once. This clonotype has ten or more counts. The origin of this receptor is a girl in the first two years of life with combined immunodeficiency, due to receive a stem cell transplant. The sample was PBMCs, taken before TCRalphabeta/CD19-depleted stem cell transplant.

The CDR3 loop reads CASSLLTSVRKDTQYF. CDR3 coding DNA: TGTGCCAGCAGTTTATTGACTAGCGTGAGGAAAGATACGCAGTATTTT. This chain connects TRBV28 to TRBJ2-3, with 8 bases matching TRBD2. CDR1 and CDR2 from the germline V gene are MDHEN and SYDVKM. With 1 base clipped from V and 5 bases from J, the junction kept 8 bases outside the gene matches. The CDR3 is made up of 16 amino acids.